Listed here is a single T cell receptor (beta chain). Its cognate antigen is unknown. This entry is derived from a study of T cells expressing NK-cell markers. Regarding the study as a whole: HCMV specificity of the expanded NKG2C+ T cell clones stayed unclear.

One entry per CDR3 protein, without DNA, is what TCRdb gives after re-calling the 5' RACE reads. The sample has 130,000 to 150,000 distinct CDR3 sequences. The CDR3 spans 16 residues. The chain has TRBV12-3 or TRBV12-4 and TRBJ2-5; TCRdb designates TRBD1, a call that cannot be tested without DNA. The sequencing input was blood T cells: a sorted CD56 or NKG2C T cell subset, CD4+ or CD8+ T cells, or bulk PBMC T cells (not recorded which). The source is a man aged 18-30 years in good health. CDR3 in amino acids: CASSFVTGQVMETQYF.